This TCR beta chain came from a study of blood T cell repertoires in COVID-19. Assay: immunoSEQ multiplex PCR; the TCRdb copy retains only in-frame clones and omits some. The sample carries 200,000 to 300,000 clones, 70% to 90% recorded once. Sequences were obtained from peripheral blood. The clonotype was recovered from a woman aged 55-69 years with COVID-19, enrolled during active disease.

CDR3 residues: CASSLPTSGGQETQYF. CDR3 sequence (DNA): TGTGCCAGCAGTCTACCCACTAGCGGGGGCCAAGAGACCCAGTACTTC. The chain has TRBV28 and TRBJ2-5; TRBD2 agrees at 11 bases. The junction had 6 bases not matched to a gene; V was cut back by 5 bases and J by 1 base. This CDR3 region has 16 residues. The germline gives CDR1 MDHEN, CDR2 SYDVKM.